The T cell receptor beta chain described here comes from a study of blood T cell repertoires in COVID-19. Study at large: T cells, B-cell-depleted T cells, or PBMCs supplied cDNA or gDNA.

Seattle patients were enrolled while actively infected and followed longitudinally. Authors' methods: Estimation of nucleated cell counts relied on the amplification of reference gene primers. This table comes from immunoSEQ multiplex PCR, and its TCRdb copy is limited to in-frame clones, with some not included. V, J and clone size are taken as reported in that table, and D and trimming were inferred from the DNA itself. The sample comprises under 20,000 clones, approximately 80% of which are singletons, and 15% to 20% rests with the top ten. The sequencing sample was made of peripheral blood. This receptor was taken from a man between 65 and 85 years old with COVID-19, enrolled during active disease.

CDR3 residues: CASSQPQGFKAFF. Written as DNA, the CDR3 is TGTGCCAGCTCCCAGCCACAGGGGTTTAAAGCTTTCTTT. The chain links TRBV28 to TRBJ1-1; 7 bases agree with TRBD1. CDR1 MDHEN and CDR2 SYDVKM come from the germline V gene. This CDR3 spans 13 amino acids. V shed 8 bases, J shed 9 bases, and the junction held 12 bases outside the gene matches.